One and the same sample provided the 26 T cell receptor beta chains below, sequenced in a study of cytomegalovirus exposure and HLA in healthy donors (TCRdb year 2017). Library preparation used the immunoSEQ multiplex PCR assay. The multiplex PCR relied on a mix of 60 forward primers for TCR Vbeta segments and 13 reverse primers for TCR Jbeta segments. TCRdb took over this immuneACCESS table, retaining in-frame rearrangements with V and J assigned. Such tables are incomplete; in checked studies, under half of the missing clones stem from an unresolved V gene, and the remainder is unexplained. The sample table lists fewer than 250,000 clones, over 65% of them with a count of one. The ten largest make up roughly 1.3% of the sample. Sequences were obtained from PBMCs. Receptors originate from a human donor in good health.

V is TRBV18 and J is TRBJ2-5; 12 nucleotides line up with TRBD1. The J call is uncertain, as TRBJ2-7 better fits the DNA end. Germline CDR1 and CDR2: KGHSH and LQKENI. CDR3 length equals 15 residues. CDR3 DNA sequence: TGTGCCAGCTCACCAGGGACAGGGGGCATCTACGAGCAGTACTTC. It translates to CASSPGTGGIYEQYF.

The chain uses TRBV14 and TRBJ2-1; TRBD2 agrees at 10 bases. Trimming removed 4 bases from V and 8 bases from J; junction bases left unmatched: 11. Germline CDR1 reads SGHDN; CDR2 reads FVKESK. This CDR3 spans 16 amino acids. CDR3 DNA sequence: TGTGCCAGCAGCCTCTCTAGCGGGAGAATTAACGATGAGCAGTTCTTC. Its protein product is CASSLSSGRINDEQFF.

This chain uses TRBV5-1 with TRBJ2-3, with 7 bases matching TRBD2. The CDR3 length is 17 residues. Germline V CDR1 and CDR2: SGHRS, YFSETQ. The V gene end was trimmed by 5 bases and the J gene end by 5 bases; junction bases not matched to a gene: 17. The CDR3 here is CASSFTLSGKQGDTQYF. In DNA form, the CDR3 reads TGCGCCAGCAGTTTTACCCTAAGCGGGAAGCAGGGAGATACGCAGTATTTT.

This clone was detected only once. This sequence joins TRBV6-4 and TRBJ1-4, with D tentatively TRBD1 (5 bases). Trimming cost V 6 bases and J 7 bases, with 12 bases left between them. Germline V gives CDR1 MRHNA, CDR2 SNTAGT. CDR3 length equals 13 residues. CDR3 region: CASSQGLGEKLFF. The CDR3 nucleotides read TGTGCCAGCAGCCAGGGTCTTGGTGAAAAACTGTTTTTT.

This clone was seen a few times. V gene TRBV7-9 combines with J gene TRBJ1-3; 7 bases align to TRBD1. The germline V gene has CDR1 SEHNR and CDR2 FQNEAQ (reference sequence). The CDR3 runs 14 residues. With V trimmed by 3 bases and J by 5 bases, 4 bases remained unmatched. The CDR3 DNA sequence: TGTGCCAGCAGCTTGGGGGACAGCCGAAACACCATATATTTT. It encodes CASSLGDSRNTIYF. The whole variable domain, filled in from reference TRBV7-9 and TRBJ1-3, reads DTGVSQNPRHKITKRGQNVTFRCDPISEHNRLYWYRQTLGQGPEFLTYFQNEAQLEKSRLLSDRFSAERPKGSFSTLEIQRTEQGDSAMYLCASSLGDSRNTIYFGEGSWLTVV.

V usage is TRBV5-1 and J usage is TRBJ2-1; 9 bases are shared with TRBD1. With 0 bases clipped from V and 4 bases from J, the junction kept 2 bases outside the gene matches. This CDR3 spans 15 amino acids. Germline values: CDR1 SGHRS, CDR2 YFSETQ. The CDR3 protein is CASSLVGTGYNEQFF. CDR3 coding DNA: TGCGCCAGCAGCTTGGTGGGGACAGGGTACAATGAGCAGTTCTTC.

The V and J genes are TRBV28 and TRBJ2-1; 8 positions agree with TRBD2. Germline CDR1 MDHEN, CDR2 SYDVKM. This CDR3 is built from 15 residues. V shed 7 bases and J 9 bases; nucleotides not matched to a gene: 14. CDR3 loop: CASTLISGSQIEQFF. CDR3 sequence (DNA): TGTGCCAGCACCCTAATCAGCGGGAGTCAGATTGAGCAGTTCTTC. Using reference TRBV28 and TRBJ2-1 for the parts outside the CDR3, the full variable domain is DVKVTQSSRYLVKRTGEKVFLECVQDMDHENMFWYRQDPGLGLRLIYFSYDVKMKEKGDIPEGYSVSREKKERFSLILESASTNQTSMYLCASTLISGSQIEQFFGPGTRLTVL.

The rearrangement links TRBV10-3 to TRBJ1-1, with 10 bases matching TRBD1. Germline values: CDR1 ENHRY, CDR2 SYGVKD. The CDR3 is 15 residues long. Trimming cost V 4 bases and J 0 bases; bases outside gene matches: 2. DNA for the CDR3: TGTGCCATCAGTGGCGGGACAGGGGTGAACACTGAAGCTTTCTTT. Amino acid sequence: CAISGGTGVNTEAFF.

The V call is TRBV7-9, the J call TRBJ2-1; TRBD2 aligns across 12 bases. Germline values: CDR1 SEHNR, CDR2 FQNEAQ (reference sequence). The CDR3 runs to 14 residues. Trimming cost V 6 bases and J 10 bases; bases outside gene matches: 7. The CDR3 coding sequence is TGTGCCAGCAGTTCGACTAGCGGGAGTGTCGAGCAGTTCTTC. Protein: CASSSTSGSVEQFF.

This clone has more than one count but fewer than ten. J is TRBJ2-1 and V is TRBV4-1; a weak D match, TRBD1 (6 bases). There are 18 residues in the CDR3. Germline-derived CDR1 and CDR2 are MGHRA and YSYEKL. V was trimmed by 3 bases and J by 6 bases, leaving 24 bases between them. The CDR3 is CASSQETSTGNPVNEQFF. The CDR3 nucleotides read TGCGCCAGCAGCCAGGAGACCTCCACAGGGAATCCGGTCAATGAGCAGTTCTTC.

The chain combines TRBV10-1 with TRBJ2-5; TRBD2 is a possible D gene (5 bases). The CDR3 is 16 amino acids. Germline assignment: CDR1 WNHNN and CDR2 SYGVQD (reference sequence). V was pared by 0 bases and J by 0 bases, with 11 bases between. The CDR3 sequence: CASSESEGVDQETQYF. The CDR3 DNA reads as TGCGCCAGCAGTGAGTCAGAGGGTGTTGACCAAGAGACCCAGTACTTC.

This chain joins TRBV5-1 and TRBJ2-1; D remains ambiguous. The CDR3 runs 16 residues. Germline CDR1 SGHRS, CDR2 YFSETQ. Trimming removed 0 bases at V and 0 bases at J, with 10 bases between. The CDR3 is CASSLVGRYSYNEQFF. DNA of the CDR3: TGCGCCAGCAGCTTGGTCGGTAGATACTCCTACAATGAGCAGTTCTTC.

This clone turned up a few times. The chain employs TRBV19 and TRBJ2-2; D unresolved. V was shortened by 2 bases and J by 2 bases, with 6 bases between the two germline ends. From germline, CDR1 is LNHDA and CDR2 SQIVND (reference sequence). CDR3 size: 14 residues. The CDR3 DNA sequence: TGTGCCAGTAGTATATCCGTTAACACCGGGGAGCTGTTTTTT. As protein: CASSISVNTGELFF. The whole variable domain, filled in from reference TRBV19 and TRBJ2-2, reads DGGITQSPKYLFRKEGQNVTLSCEQNLNHDAMYWYRQDPGQGLRLIYYSQIVNDFQKGDIAEGYSVSREKKESFPLTVTSAQKNPTAFYLCASSISVNTGELFFGEGSRLTVL.

The genes are TRBV11-2 and TRBJ2-7; TRBD2 agrees at 11 bases. V lost 3 bases to trimming and J lost 5 bases; unmatched junction nucleotides: 3. CDR3 length: 14 residues. Germline-derived CDR1 and CDR2 are SGHAT and FQNNGV. CDR3 protein: CASSFTSGSHEQYF. CDR3 bases: TGTGCCAGCAGCTTTACTAGCGGGAGCCACGAGCAGTACTTC.

The chain is built from TRBV29-1 and TRBJ2-7, with TRBD2 identical over 8 bases. Germline V gives CDR1 SQVTM, CDR2 ANQGSEA. This CDR3 has 15 residues. With V trimmed by 7 bases and J by 2 bases, 13 bases remained unmatched. In DNA, the CDR3 is TGCAGCGGACTCGAGGTGGCGGGAGGTGCCTACGAGCAGTACTTC. Translating it yields CSGLEVAGGAYEQYF.

A note on this clone: In the same sample, other DNA sequences code for this CDR3. The genes are TRBV6-6 and TRBJ2-7; TRBD2 agrees at 10 bases. Losses at the gene ends were 0 bases for V and 5 bases for J; bases not matched to a gene: 4. Per the germline V gene, CDR1 is MNHNY and CDR2 is SVGAGI (reference sequence). CDR3 length: 15 residues. Here the CDR3 reads CASSYSRLAGDEQYF. The CDR3 DNA reads TGTGCCAGCAGTTACTCGAGGCTAGCGGGAGACGAGCAGTACTTC.

CDR3 in amino acids: CASSRLAGVSEQYF. As DNA, the CDR3 is TGTGCCAGCAGCCGACTAGCGGGAGTAAGCGAGCAGTACTTC. V usage is TRBV6-6 and J usage is TRBJ2-7; 12 positions match TRBD2. Trimming removed 6 bases from V and 6 bases from J; junction bases left unmatched: 6. This CDR3 has 14 residues. Per the germline V gene, CDR1 is MNHNY and CDR2 is SVGAGI (reference sequence).

For this clone: Relative to the germline gene, one junction end is altered; a read error may explain this. The genes are TRBV7-6 and TRBJ2-1, with D possibly TRBD2 on 5 matching bases. This CDR3 is 17 amino acids long. Germline-derived CDR1 and CDR2 are SGHVS and FNYEAQ. CDR3 sequence reads: CASGLALTSGIDNEQFF. The DNA of the CDR3 is TGTGCCAGCGGCTTAGCCTTAACGTCGGGGATAGACAATGAGCAGTTCTTC.

This clone was recorded only once. The chain is built from TRBV9 and TRBJ2-3, with TRBD2 identical over 11 bases. With V trimmed by 4 bases and J by 1 base, 5 bases remained unmatched. The CDR3 contains 16 residues. The germline V gene has CDR1 SGDLS and CDR2 YYNGEE. The CDR3: CASSPELAGGTDTQYF. The CDR3 DNA reads TGTGCCAGCAGCCCCGAACTAGCGGGAGGCACAGATACGCAGTATTTT.

V usage is TRBV9 and J usage is TRBJ2-1; 8 bases align to TRBD2. The CDR3 extends over 17 amino acids. Trimming took 0 bases from V and 7 from J; bases not matched to a gene: 12. CDR1 is SGDLS and CDR2 is YYNGEE in the germline V gene. This CDR3 reads CASSVVGSGTRSNEQFF. CDR3 coding DNA: TGTGCCAGCAGCGTAGTGGGTAGCGGGACCCGTTCTAATGAGCAGTTCTTC.

This clone has a handful of counts. This chain links TRBV6-6 with TRBJ2-7; the match to TRBD2 covers 11 bases. The trim removed 5 bases at V and 1 base at J, leaving 4 bases unmatched. Germline-derived CDR1 and CDR2 are MNHNY and SVGAGI (reference sequence). The CDR3 contains 15 residues. The CDR3 loop is CASSPRTSGSYEQYF. CDR3 nucleotides: TGTGCCAGCAGTCCCCGGACTAGCGGGTCCTACGAGCAGTACTTC.

The chain is built from TRBV4-1 and TRBJ2-7; 15 bases line up with TRBD2. Germline V gene data show CDR1 as MGHRA and CDR2 as YSYEKL. The CDR3 totals 19 residues. With V trimmed by 3 bases and J by 4 bases, 13 bases remained unmatched. The CDR3 reads CASSHPGLAGGPDRYEQYF. CDR3 in DNA: TGCGCCAGCAGCCACCCAGGACTAGCGGGAGGGCCCGATAGGTACGAGCAGTACTTC.

This chain connects TRBV9 to TRBJ1-1; the match to TRBD1 covers 7 bases. CDR3 length: 18 residues. In germline, CDR1 is SGDLS, CDR2 YYNGEE. Trimming at V came to 1 base and at J to 2 bases, leaving 14 bases not matched to a gene. The CDR3 coding sequence is TGTGCCAGCAGCGTACTCCCCAGTCGACAGGGAGGAAACACTGAAGCTTTCTTT. It is translated as CASSVLPSRQGGNTEAFF. Full variable domain (rest looked up from reference TRBV9 and TRBJ1-1): DSGVTQTPKHLITATGQRVTLRCSPRSGDLSVYWYQQSLDQGLQFLIQYYNGEERAKGNILERFSAQQFPDLHSELNLSSLELGDSALYFCASSVLPSRQGGNTEAFFGQGTRLTVV.

The J gene is TRBJ2-1, the V gene TRBV18; 10 nucleotides align to TRBD2. V trimming: 6 bases; J trimming: 1 base; junction bases outside the gene matches: 3. This CDR3 is built from 15 residues. Germline V gene lookup returns CDR1 KGHSH and CDR2 LQKENI. This CDR3 reads CASSALAGSYNEQFF. The CDR3 bases are TGTGCCAGCTCCGCACTAGCGGGATCCTACAATGAGCAGTTCTTC.

The V call is TRBV9, the J call TRBJ2-3; 9 nucleotides match TRBD2. The CDR3 length is 14 residues. From germline, CDR1 is SGDLS and CDR2 YYNGEE. J gave up 6 bases and V 3 bases, and 5 bases lay outside the gene matches. Written as DNA, the CDR3 is TGTGCCAGCAGCGCCTTAGCGGGAGCGGATACGCAGTATTTT. Its protein product is CASSALAGADTQYF. Variable domain in full (rest from reference TRBV9 and TRBJ2-3): DSGVTQTPKHLITATGQRVTLRCSPRSGDLSVYWYQQSLDQGLQFLIQYYNGEERAKGNILERFSAQQFPDLHSELNLSSLELGDSALYFCASSALAGADTQYFGPGTRLTVL.

This chain links TRBV28 with TRBJ2-3, with 8 bases aligning to TRBD1. There are 14 residues in the CDR3. Germline V lookup: CDR1 MDHEN, CDR2 SYDVKM. The junction had 3 bases not matched to a gene; V was cut back by 6 bases and J by 1 base. CDR3 sequence (DNA): TGTGCCAGCAGCCTACAGGGGGGCACAGATACGCAGTATTTT. Residues: CASSLQGGTDTQYF. The whole variable domain, filled in from reference TRBV28 and TRBJ2-3, reads DVKVTQSSRYLVKRTGEKVFLECVQDMDHENMFWYRQDPGLGLRLIYFSYDVKMKEKGDIPEGYSVSREKKERFSLILESASTNQTSMYLCASSLQGGTDTQYFGPGTRLTVL.